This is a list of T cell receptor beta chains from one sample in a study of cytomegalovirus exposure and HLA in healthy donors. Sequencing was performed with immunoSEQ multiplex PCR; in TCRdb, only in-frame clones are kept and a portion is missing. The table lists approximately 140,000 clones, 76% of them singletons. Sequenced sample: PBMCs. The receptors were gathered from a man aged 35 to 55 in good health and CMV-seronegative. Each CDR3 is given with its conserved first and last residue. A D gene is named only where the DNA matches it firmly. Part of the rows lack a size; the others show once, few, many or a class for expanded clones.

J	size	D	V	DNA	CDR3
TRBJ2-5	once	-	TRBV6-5	TGTGCCAGCAGTTACTCGACAGGCCAAGAGACCCAGTACTTC	CASSYSTGQETQYF
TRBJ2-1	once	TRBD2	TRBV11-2	TGTGCCAGCAGCCCAGTCCTAGCGGGGTACAATGAGCAGTTCTTC	CASSPVLAGYNEQFF
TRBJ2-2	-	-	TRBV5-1	TGCGCCAGCAGCTTGGTGCGCGGCACCGGGGAGCTGTTTTTT	CASSLVRGTGELFF
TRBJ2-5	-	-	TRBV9	TGTGCCAGCAGCGTAGAGAGAGGGGAGACCCAGTACTTC	CASSVERGETQYF
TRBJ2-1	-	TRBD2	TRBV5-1	TGCGCCAGCAGCGTAGGACTAGCGGGAGGGGTCTCCTACAATGAGCAGTTCTTC	CASSVGLAGGVSYNEQFF
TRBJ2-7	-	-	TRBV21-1	TGTGCCAGCAGCACCTCGGGACAGGGGTGCTACGAGCAGTACTTC	CASSTSGQGCYEQYF
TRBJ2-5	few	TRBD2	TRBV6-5	TGTGCCAGCAGTTACCGTCCAGCGGGGGATCAAGAGGCCCAGTACTTC	CASSYRPAGDQEAQYF
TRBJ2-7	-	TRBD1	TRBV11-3	TGTGCCAGCAGCTTAGATTACGGACAGGGGTGCGAGCAGTACTTC	CASSLDYGQGCEQYF
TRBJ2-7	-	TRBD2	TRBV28	TGTGCCAGCAGCTGGGGGGGATACGAGCAGTACTTC	CASSWGGYEQYF
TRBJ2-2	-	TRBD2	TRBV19	TGTGCCAGTAGTATTGTCGGGGGGGGCGGGGAGCTGTTTTTT	CASSIVGGGGELFF
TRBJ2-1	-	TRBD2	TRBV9	TGTGCCAGCGATGCTCGAGTAGCGGGAGTTGAGGGGGAGAATGAGCAGTTCTTC	CASDARVAGVEGENEQFF
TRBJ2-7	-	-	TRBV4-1	TGCGCCAGCAGCCAATGGGCAAACTACGAGCAGTACTTC	CASSQWANYEQYF
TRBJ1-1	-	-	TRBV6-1	TGTGCCAGCAGTGAAGGACTGAGGAACACTGAAGCTTTCTTT	CASSEGLRNTEAFF
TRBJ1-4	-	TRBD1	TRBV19	TGTGCCAGTAGTCCCCGACAGGGCGCGGTTGATGGAAAACTGTTTTTT	CASSPRQGAVDGKLFF
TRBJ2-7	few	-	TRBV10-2	TGCGCCAGCAGTGTCGGCAGGGCCCCTTCCGAGCAGTACTTC	CASSVGRAPSEQYF
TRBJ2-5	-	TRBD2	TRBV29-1	TGCAGCGTTGATTGGAGCCGGGGGGGCCAAGAGACCCAGTACTTC	CSVDWSRGGQETQYF
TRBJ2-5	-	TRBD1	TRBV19	TGTGCCAGTCGGGACAGGGGAAACCAAGAGACCCAGTACTTC	CASRDRGNQETQYF
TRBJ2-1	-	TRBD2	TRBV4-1	TGCGCCAGCAGCCAGAAGCCTAGCGGGAATGAGCAGTTCTTC	CASSQKPSGNEQFF
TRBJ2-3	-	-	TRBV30	TGTGCCTGGAGTGTACTCTTGAGAGCGGGTGATACCACTAGCACAGATACGCAGTATTTT	CAWSVLLRAGDTTSTDTQYF
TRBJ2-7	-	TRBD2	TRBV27	TGTGCCAGCAGTTTAAACGGGGGGGACTTCTACGAGCAGTACTTC	CASSLNGGDFYEQYF
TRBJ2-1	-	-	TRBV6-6	TGTGCCAGCAGTTACTCGTTATCTAGCAAAAATGAGCAGTTCTTC	CASSYSLSSKNEQFF
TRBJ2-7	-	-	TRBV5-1	TGCGCCAGCAGCTTGGCCCAAACAGGCCCCTACGAGCAGTACTTC	CASSLAQTGPYEQYF
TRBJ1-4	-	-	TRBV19	TGTGCCAGTAGACAGGCAACTAATGAAAAACTGTTTTTT	CASRQATNEKLFF
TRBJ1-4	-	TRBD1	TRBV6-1	TGTGCCAGCAGTACGACAGGGGAGGCGGAAAAACTGTTTTTT	CASSTTGEAEKLFF
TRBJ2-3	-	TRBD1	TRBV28	TGTGCCAGCAAGCAGACAGGGAACCCCACAGATACGCAGTATTTT	CASKQTGNPTDTQYF
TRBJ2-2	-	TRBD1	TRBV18	TGTGCCAGCTCACCAATCGGGACAGGGCTTTCGTCCGGGGAGCTGTTTTTT	CASSPIGTGLSSGELFF
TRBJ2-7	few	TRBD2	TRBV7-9	TGTGCCAGCAGCTTAGCGACTAGCTTTCTCCACGAGCAGTACTTC	CASSLATSFLHEQYF